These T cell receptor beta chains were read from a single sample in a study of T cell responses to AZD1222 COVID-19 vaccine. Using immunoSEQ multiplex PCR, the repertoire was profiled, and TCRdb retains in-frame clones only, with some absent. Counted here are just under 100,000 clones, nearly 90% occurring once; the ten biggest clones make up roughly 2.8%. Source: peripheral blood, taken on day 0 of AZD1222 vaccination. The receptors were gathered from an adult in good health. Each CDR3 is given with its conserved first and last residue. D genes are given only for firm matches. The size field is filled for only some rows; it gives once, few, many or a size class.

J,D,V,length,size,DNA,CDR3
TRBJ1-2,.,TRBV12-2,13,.,TGTGCAAGTCGCTTGAGGAGGGTAAGGGGCTACACCTTC,CASRLRRVRGYTF
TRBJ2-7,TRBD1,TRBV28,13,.,TGTGCCAGCGCTCAGGGGGCAGTCAACGAGCAGTACTTC,CASAQGAVNEQYF
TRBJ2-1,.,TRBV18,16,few,TGTGCCAGCTCACGAGGGTCTAGGGGCTCCTACAATGAGCAGTTCTTC,CASSRGSRGSYNEQFF
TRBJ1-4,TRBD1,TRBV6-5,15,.,TGTGCCAGCAACCTCGGGGGGACAGGGAAGGAAAAACTGTTTTTT,CASNLGGTGKEKLFF
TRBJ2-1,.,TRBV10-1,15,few,TGCGCCAGCAGTGAAGGGACTGGTCATTCCAATGAGCAGTTCTTC,CASSEGTGHSNEQFF
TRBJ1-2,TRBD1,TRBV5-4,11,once,TGTGCCAGCAGCTGGGGACAGATCTACACCTTC,CASSWGQIYTF
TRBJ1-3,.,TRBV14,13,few,TGTGCCAGCAGCCAAGATCGGGGAAACACCATATATTTT,CASSQDRGNTIYF
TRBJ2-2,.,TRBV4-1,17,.,TGCGCCAGCAGCCAAGATCCCGGGGGAAGAGGCGCCGGGGAGCTGTTTTTT,CASSQDPGGRGAGELFF
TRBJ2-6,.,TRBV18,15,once,TGTGCCAGCTCACCGTTAAAAGTGGGGGCCAACGTCCTGACTTTC,CASSPLKVGANVLTF
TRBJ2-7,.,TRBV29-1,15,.,TGCAGCGTTGAAATAGGAAGCTCCGGGTCCAGCGAGCAGTACTTC,CSVEIGSSGSSEQYF
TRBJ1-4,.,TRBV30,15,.,TGTGCCTGGAGTGTCCCGAACAATCTGGGGGGGAAACTGTTTTTT,CAWSVPNNLGGKLFF
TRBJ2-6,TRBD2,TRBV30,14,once,TGTGCCTGGGGGAGGGGCAGTGGGGCCAACGTCCTGACTTTC,CAWGRGSGANVLTF
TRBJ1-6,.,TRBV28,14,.,TGTGCCAGCACCTGGGCGGGGGAGAATTCACCCCTCCACTTT,CASTWAGENSPLHF
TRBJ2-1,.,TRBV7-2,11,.,TGTGCCAGCAGCTTAGAAACTGCACAGTTCTTC,CASSLETAQFF
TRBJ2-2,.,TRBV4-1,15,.,TGCGCCAGCAGCCCCAGGGACACCTACACCGGGGAGCTGTTTTTT,CASSPRDTYTGELFF
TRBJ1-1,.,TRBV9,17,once,TGTGCCAGCAGCGCGTCAAGGGGTGCGCTTCAGGACACTGAAGCTTTCTTT,CASSASRGALQDTEAFF
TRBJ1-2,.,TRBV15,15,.,TGTGCCACCAGCACCGGGGCTACCTTGGACTATGGCTACACCTTC,CATSTGATLDYGYTF
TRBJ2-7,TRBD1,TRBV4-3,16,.,TGCGCCAGCAGCCAAGAGGGGGCAGGGGGCATCTACGAGCAGTACTTC,CASSQEGAGGIYEQYF
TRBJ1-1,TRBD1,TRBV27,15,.,TGTGCCAGCAGTCCGACAGGGGCTCTGAACACTGAAGCTTTCTTT,CASSPTGALNTEAFF
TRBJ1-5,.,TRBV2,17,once,TGTGCCAGCAGTGAACTGGCTGGGGGCGTGGGGAATCAGCCCCAGCATTTT,CASSELAGGVGNQPQHF
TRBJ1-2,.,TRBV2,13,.,TGTGCCAGCACCCCTGGCAGAGGGAATGGCTACACCTTC,CASTPGRGNGYTF
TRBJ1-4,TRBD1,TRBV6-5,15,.,TGTGCCAGCAGACCGACAGGGGCAACTAATGAAAAACTGTTTTTT,CASRPTGATNEKLFF
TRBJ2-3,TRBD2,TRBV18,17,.,TGTGCCAGCTCACCAGGGGGCCTAGCGGGGACTCGCGATACGCAGTATTTT,CASSPGGLAGTRDTQYF
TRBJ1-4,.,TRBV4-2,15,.,TGTGCCAGCAGCCGAGCGCCGGGGGGTTCCGAAAAACTGTTTTTT,CASSRAPGGSEKLFF
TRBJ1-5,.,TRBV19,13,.,TGTGCCAGTACCCCGACACCCGGATCACCCCAGCATTTT,CASTPTPGSPQHF
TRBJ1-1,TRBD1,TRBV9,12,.,TGTGCCAGCAGGACAGGGGGGACTGAAGCTTTCTTT,CASRTGGTEAFF
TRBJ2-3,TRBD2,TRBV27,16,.,TGTGCCAGCAGTCTCGCTAGCGGGGGGTTCACAGATACGCAGTATTTT,CASSLASGGFTDTQYF
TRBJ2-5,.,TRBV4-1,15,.,TGCGCCAGCAGCCAAGGAATAGCGTCACAAGAGACCCAGTACTTC,CASSQGIASQETQYF
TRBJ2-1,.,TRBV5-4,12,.,TGTGCCAGCAGCCCGAGGGTGAATGAGCAGTTCTTC,CASSPRVNEQFF
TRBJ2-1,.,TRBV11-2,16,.,TGTGCCAGCAGCTTTCGCGGGGCCGGCTCCTACAATGAGCAGTTCTTC,CASSFRGAGSYNEQFF
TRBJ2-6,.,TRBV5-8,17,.,TGTGCCAGCAGCTTGGGGACACTTGCTTCTGGGGCCAACGTCCTGACTTTC,CASSLGTLASGANVLTF
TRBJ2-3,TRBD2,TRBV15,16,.,TGTGCCACCAGCAGAGATCGAGCGGGGGGCACAGATACGCAGTATTTT,CATSRDRAGGTDTQYF
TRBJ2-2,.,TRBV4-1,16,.,TGCGCCAGCAGCCAAGGGTCCGGGCCAAACACCGGGGAGCTGTTTTTT,CASSQGSGPNTGELFF
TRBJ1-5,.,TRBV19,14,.,TGTGCCAGTAGTATAGACCGGGGAACGCGGCCCCAGCATTTT,CASSIDRGTRPQHF
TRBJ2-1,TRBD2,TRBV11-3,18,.,TGTGCCAGCAGCTCTAACCCCGCGACTAGCGGGGGAAACAATGAGCAGTTCTTC,CASSSNPATSGGNNEQFF
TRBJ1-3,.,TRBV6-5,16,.,TGTGCCAGCAGTTACTCGGGGGCCGGCTCTGGAAACACCATATATTTT,CASSYSGAGSGNTIYF
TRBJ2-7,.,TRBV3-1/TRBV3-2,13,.,TGTGCCAGCAGCCTGAGGGGCGTTTACGAGCAGTACTTC,CASSLRGVYEQYF
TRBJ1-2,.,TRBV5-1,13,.,TGCGCCAGCAACGGCGGCAATGGGTATGGCTACACCTTC,CASNGGNGYGYTF
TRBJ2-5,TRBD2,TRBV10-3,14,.,TGTGCCATCGGGGGGGACCCGGTGGGGGAGACCCAGTACTTC,CAIGGDPVGETQYF
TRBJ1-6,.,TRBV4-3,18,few,TGCGCCAGCAGCCAAGATATAGTCTTCAGGGTCGGTAATTCACCCCTCCACTTT,CASSQDIVFRVGNSPLHF
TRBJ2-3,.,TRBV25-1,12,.,TGTGCCAGCAGTGCCAGGGCCGATACGCAGTATTTT,CASSARADTQYF
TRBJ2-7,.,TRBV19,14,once,TGTGCCAGTAGTATAGGTGGACTGACCTACGAGCAGTACTTC,CASSIGGLTYEQYF
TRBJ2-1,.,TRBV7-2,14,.,TGTGCCAGCAGCCCTCTAACGCAGGGTAGTGAGCAGTTCTTC,CASSPLTQGSEQFF
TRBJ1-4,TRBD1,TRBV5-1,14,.,TGCGCCAGCAGGGGGACAGCAACTAATGAAAAACTGTTTTTT,CASRGTATNEKLFF
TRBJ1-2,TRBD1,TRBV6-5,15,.,TGTGCCAGCAGTCTAAATGACAGGGGAACGGGAGGCTACACCTTC,CASSLNDRGTGGYTF